This paragraph covers one T cell receptor beta chain sequence. The protocol was immunoSEQ multiplex PCR, while the TCRdb copy is restricted to in-frame clones and leaves out a portion. In the table there are just over 70,000 clones, approximately 79% of which are singletons. The trim removed 1 base at V and 10 bases at J, leaving 6 bases unmatched. The CDR3 is 13 amino acids. Germline V gene lookup returns CDR1 SGHVS and CDR2 FNYEAQ. This specimen comes from a study of early stage breast cancer tumors. Study details: About 70% of the 16 invasive tumors were ER+, PR+ and HER2-. Average read coverage per sample was roughly 10-fold.

The receptor was derived from a person between 55 and 69 years old with breast cancer. V gene TRBV7-6 combines with J gene TRBJ1-1; 7 bases agree with TRBD1. The sample taken for sequencing was blood. CDR3 region: CASSLGPQGPAFF. The CDR3 coding sequence is TGTGCCAGCAGCTTAGGGCCACAGGGGCCAGCTTTCTTT.